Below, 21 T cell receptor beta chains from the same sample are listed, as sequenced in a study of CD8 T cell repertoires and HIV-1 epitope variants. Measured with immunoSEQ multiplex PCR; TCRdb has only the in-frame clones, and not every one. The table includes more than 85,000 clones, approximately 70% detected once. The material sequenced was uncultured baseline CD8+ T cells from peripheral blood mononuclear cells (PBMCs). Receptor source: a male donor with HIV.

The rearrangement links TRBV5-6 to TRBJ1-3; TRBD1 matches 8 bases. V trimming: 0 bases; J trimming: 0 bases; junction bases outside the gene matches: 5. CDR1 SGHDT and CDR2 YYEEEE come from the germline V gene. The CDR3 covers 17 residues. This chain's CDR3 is CASSLEGQADSGNTIYF. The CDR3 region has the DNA TGTGCCAGCAGCTTGGAGGGACAGGCCGACTCTGGAAACACCATATATTTT.

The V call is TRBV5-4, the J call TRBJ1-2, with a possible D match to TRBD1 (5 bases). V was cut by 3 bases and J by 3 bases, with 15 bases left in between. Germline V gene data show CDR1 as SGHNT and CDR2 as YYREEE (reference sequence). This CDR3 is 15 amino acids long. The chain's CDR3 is CASSSERGEDYGYTF. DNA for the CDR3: TGTGCCAGCAGCTCGGAGAGGGGCGAGGACTATGGCTACACCTTC.

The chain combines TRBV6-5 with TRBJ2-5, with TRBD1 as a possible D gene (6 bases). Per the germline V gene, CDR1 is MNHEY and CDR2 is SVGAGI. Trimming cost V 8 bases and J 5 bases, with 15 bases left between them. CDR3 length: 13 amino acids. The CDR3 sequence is CASATYRVETQYF. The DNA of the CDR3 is TGTGCCAGCGCAACCTACAGGGTTGAGACCCAGTACTTC.

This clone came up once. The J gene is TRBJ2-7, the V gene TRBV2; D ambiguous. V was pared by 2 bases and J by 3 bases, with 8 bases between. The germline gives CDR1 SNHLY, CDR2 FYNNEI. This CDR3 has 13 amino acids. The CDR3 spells CASSESHGYEQYF. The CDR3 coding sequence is TGTGCCAGCAGTGAAAGCCATGGCTACGAGCAGTACTTC.

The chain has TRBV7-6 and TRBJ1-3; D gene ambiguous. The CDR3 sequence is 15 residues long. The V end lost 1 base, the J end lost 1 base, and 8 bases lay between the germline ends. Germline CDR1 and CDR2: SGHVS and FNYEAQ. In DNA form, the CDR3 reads TGTGCCAGCAGCTTAGAGGGTCAATCTGGAAACACCATATATTTT. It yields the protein CASSLEGQSGNTIYF.

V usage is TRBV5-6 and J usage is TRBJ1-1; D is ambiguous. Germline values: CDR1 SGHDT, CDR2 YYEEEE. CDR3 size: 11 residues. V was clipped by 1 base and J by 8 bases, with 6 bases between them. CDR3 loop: CASSLIGEAFF. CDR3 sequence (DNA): TGTGCCAGCAGCTTGATTGGAGAAGCTTTCTTT.

CDR3 bases: TGTGCCAGCAGTGTCCGGCAGGGGGACCGCTACGAGCAGTACTTC. Translation: CASSVRQGDRYEQYF. The chain employs TRBV6-5 and TRBJ2-7; 7 nucleotides match TRBD1. V dropped 5 bases and J dropped 3; count of bases not matched to a gene: 10. The CDR3 length is 15 residues. Germline CDR1 and CDR2: MNHEY and SVGAGI.

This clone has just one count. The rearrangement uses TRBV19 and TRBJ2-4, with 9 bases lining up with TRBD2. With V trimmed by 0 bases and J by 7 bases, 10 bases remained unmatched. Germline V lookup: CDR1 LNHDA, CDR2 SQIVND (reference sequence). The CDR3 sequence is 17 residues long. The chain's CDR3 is CASSIDFGSGRSNIQYF. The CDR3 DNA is TGTGCCAGTAGTATAGATTTCGGAAGCGGGAGGTCGAACATTCAGTACTTC.

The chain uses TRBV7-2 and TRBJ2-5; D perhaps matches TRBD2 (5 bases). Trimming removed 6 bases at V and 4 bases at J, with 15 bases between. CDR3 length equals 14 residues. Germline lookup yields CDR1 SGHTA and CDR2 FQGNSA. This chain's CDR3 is CASSPGLERETQYF. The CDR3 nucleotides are TGTGCCAGCAGTCCCGGACTGGAGCGAGAGACCCAGTACTTC.

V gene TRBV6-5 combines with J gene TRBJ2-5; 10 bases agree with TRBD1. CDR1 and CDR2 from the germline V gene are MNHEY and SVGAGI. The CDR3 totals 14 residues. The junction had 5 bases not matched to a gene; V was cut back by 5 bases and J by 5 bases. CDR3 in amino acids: CASSRQGAGETQYF. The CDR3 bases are TGTGCCAGCAGTAGACAGGGGGCAGGGGAGACCCAGTACTTC.

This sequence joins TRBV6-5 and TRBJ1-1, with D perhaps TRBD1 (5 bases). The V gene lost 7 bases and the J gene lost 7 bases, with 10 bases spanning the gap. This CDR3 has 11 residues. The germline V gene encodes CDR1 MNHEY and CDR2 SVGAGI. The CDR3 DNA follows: TGTGCCAGCAAGCGGGGCATTGAAGCTTTCTTT. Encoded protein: CASKRGIEAFF.

CDR3 in amino acids: CASSADGTESYNSPLHF. The CDR3 region has the DNA TGTGCCAGCAGCGCGGACGGGACGGAGTCCTATAATTCACCCCTCCACTTT. This chain connects TRBV5-8 to TRBJ1-6, with a weak D call TRBD1 (5 bases). Germline assignment: CDR1 SGHTS and CDR2 YDEGEE. V shed 4 bases and J shed 1 base, with 15 bases lying between them. The CDR3 runs to 17 residues.

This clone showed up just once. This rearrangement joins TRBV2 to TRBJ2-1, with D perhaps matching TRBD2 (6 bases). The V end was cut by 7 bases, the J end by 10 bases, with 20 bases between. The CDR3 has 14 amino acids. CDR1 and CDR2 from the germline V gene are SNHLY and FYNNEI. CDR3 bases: TGTGCCAGCACCGTAGAATCAGCGGGCCGCGAGCAGTTCTTC. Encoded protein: CASTVESAGREQFF.

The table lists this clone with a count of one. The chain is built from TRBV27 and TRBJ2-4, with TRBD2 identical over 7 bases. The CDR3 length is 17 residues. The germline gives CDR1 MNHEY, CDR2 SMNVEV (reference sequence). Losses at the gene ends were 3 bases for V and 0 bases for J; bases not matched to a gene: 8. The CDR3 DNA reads TGTGCCAGCAGTTTGGGGCTAGCGGTCCTAGCCAAAAACATTCAGTACTTC. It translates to CASSLGLAVLAKNIQYF.

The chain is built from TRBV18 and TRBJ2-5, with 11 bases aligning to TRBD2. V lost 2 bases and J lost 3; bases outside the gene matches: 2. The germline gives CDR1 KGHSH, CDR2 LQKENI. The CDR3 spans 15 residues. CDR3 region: CASSPGTSGKETQYF. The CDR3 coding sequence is TGTGCCAGCTCACCAGGGACTAGCGGTAAAGAGACCCAGTACTTC.

The CDR3 here is CASTPREANEQFF. The CDR3 coding sequence is TGCGCCAGCACTCCCCGTGAGGCCAATGAGCAGTTCTTC. The V call is TRBV5-1, the J call TRBJ2-1; D gene ambiguous. Trimming took 6 bases from V and 6 from J, leaving 13 bases between them. This CDR3 spans 13 amino acids. Germline CDR1 and CDR2: SGHRS and YFSETQ.

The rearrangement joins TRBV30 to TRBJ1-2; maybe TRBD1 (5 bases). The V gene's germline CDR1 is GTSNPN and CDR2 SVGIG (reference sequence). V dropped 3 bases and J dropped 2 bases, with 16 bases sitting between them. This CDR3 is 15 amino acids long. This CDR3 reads CAWSAIWQGNYGYTF. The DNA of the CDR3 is TGTGCCTGGAGCGCCATTTGGCAGGGAAACTATGGCTACACCTTC.

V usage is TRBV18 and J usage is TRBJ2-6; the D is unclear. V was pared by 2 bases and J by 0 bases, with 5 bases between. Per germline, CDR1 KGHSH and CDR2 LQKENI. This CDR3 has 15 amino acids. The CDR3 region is CASSPIDSGANVLTF. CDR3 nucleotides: TGTGCCAGCTCACCAATTGACTCTGGGGCCAACGTCCTGACTTTC.

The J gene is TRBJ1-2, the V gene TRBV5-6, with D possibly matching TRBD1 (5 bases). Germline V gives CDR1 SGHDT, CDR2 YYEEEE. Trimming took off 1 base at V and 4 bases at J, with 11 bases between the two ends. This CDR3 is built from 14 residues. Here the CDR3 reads CASSLIRQLYGYTF. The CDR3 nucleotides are TGTGCCAGCAGCTTGATTCGACAGCTCTATGGCTACACCTTC.

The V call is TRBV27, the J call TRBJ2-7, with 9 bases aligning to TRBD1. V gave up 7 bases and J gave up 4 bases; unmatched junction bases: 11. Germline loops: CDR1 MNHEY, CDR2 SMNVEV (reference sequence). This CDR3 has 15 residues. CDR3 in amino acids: CASTTLRTGAYEQYF. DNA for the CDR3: TGTGCCAGCACGACTCTGCGGACAGGGGCATACGAGCAGTACTTC.

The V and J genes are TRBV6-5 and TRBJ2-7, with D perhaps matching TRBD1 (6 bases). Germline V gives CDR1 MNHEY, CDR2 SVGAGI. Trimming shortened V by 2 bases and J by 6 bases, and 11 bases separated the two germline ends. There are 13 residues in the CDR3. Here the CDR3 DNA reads TGTGCCAGCAGTTACGGGGCACAGGGCGAGCAGTACTTC. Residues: CASSYGAQGEQYF.